The 28 T cell receptor beta chains below come from one sample, sequenced in a study of shared clonotypes between healthy human individuals. The data were produced by immunoSEQ multiplex PCR, yet TCRdb's version contains in-frame clones alone and is incomplete. Among hundreds of thousands of clones listed, just over 75% were seen once. Sequenced material: PBMCs. Every receptor here comes from a middle-aged woman in good health. Some clones in this sample may be carry-over from other donors' samples.

This clone was detected a few times. Other DNA sequences in the same sample also yield this CDR3. The genes are TRBV18 and TRBJ2-7, with D perhaps TRBD2 (6 bases). The CDR3 runs 15 residues. Germline CDR1 and CDR2: KGHSH and LQKENI. Trimming took off 1 base at V and 2 bases at J, with 12 bases between the two ends. CDR3 in DNA: TGTGCCAGCTCACCACTCGCTGGCGGGGCCTACGAGCAGTACTTC. It translates to CASSPLAGGAYEQYF.

This clone appeared once. The chain combines TRBV19 with TRBJ1-1; D call uncertain. The germline V and J ends were trimmed by 8 bases and 5 bases, with 15 bases remaining between them. The CDR3 loop spans 13 amino acids. The V gene's germline CDR1 is LNHDA and CDR2 SQIVND (reference sequence). DNA for the CDR3: TGTGCCAGTTGCTTTCTGGGCACTACTGAAGCTTTCTTT. Translating it yields CASCFLGTTEAFF.

This clone has only a few counts. This chain uses TRBV4-2 with TRBJ2-7; TRBD2 is a possible D gene (5 bases). This CDR3 comprises 15 residues. Per germline, CDR1 LGHNA and CDR2 YNFKEQ. V was clipped by 4 bases and J by 1 base, with 14 bases between them. Here the CDR3 DNA reads TGTGCCAGCAGCCCCCGGGGTCAGCCATCCTACGAGCAGTACTTC. It translates to CASSPRGQPSYEQYF.

The chain is built from TRBV9 and TRBJ2-1, with 10 bases aligning to TRBD1. The CDR3 has 15 amino acids. The germline gives CDR1 SGDLS, CDR2 YYNGEE. V lost 1 base, J lost 7 bases, and 5 bases stayed unmatched. CDR3 sequence (DNA): TGTGCCAGCAGCGTAAGGACAGGGGGTAAGAATGAGCAGTTCTTC. Translating it yields CASSVRTGGKNEQFF.

DNA for the CDR3: TGTGCCTGGTTAGACTCCGGGACAGGGTCCTACGAGCAGTACTTC. Amino acid sequence: CAWLDSGTGSYEQYF. The rearrangement links TRBV30 to TRBJ2-7; 9 bases are shared with TRBD1. Looked up from germline, CDR1 is GTSNPN and CDR2 is SVGIG (reference sequence). The CDR3 runs to 15 residues. Trimming at V came to 5 bases and at J to 1 base, leaving 9 bases not matched to a gene.

This clone has just one count. V usage is TRBV6-1 and J usage is TRBJ2-4; possible D gene TRBD1, 5 bases. CDR3 length equals 13 residues. V shed 4 bases and J shed 5 bases, with 9 bases lying between them. Germline-derived CDR1 and CDR2 are MNHNS and SASEGT. The CDR3 coding sequence is TGTGCCAGCAGTGTGCAGGGTGAAAACATTCAGTACTTC. Protein sequence: CASSVQGENIQYF.

This clone was detected only once. The rearrangement joins TRBV28 to TRBJ1-2; 8 nucleotides line up with TRBD1. Germline V gene data show CDR1 as MDHEN and CDR2 as SYDVKM. CDR3 size: 15 residues. Unmatched junction bases numbered 7, after V lost 3 bases and J lost 4 bases. CDR3 protein: CASSFQGADSYGYTF. CDR3 nucleotide sequence: TGTGCCAGCAGTTTCCAGGGGGCAGATAGCTATGGCTACACCTTC.

This clone came up a few times. In nucleotides, the CDR3 is TGTGCCTGGAGTGTATTAGCGTACGAGCAGTACTTC. It yields the protein CAWSVLAYEQYF. The rearrangement uses TRBV30 and TRBJ2-5; TRBD2 is a possible D gene (5 bases). The J call is uncertain, as TRBJ2-7 better fits the DNA end. Germline lookup yields CDR1 GTSNPN and CDR2 SVGIG (reference sequence). This CDR3 comprises 12 residues.

Concerning this clone itself: This may stem from a read error, because a much larger clone lies one nucleotide away. This chain links TRBV7-3 with TRBJ2-1, with TRBD2 matching over 8 bases. CDR3 length: 15 residues. V lost 5 bases, J lost 1 base, and 4 bases stayed unmatched. Germline-derived CDR1 and CDR2 are SGHTA and FQGTGA. The CDR3 DNA reads as TGTGCCAGCAGCGACAGCGGGGGTTCCTACAATGAGCAGTTCTTC. Protein product: CASSDSGGSYNEQFF.

The chain links TRBV10-3 to TRBJ2-7; the D is unclear. V lost 4 bases to trimming and J lost 5 bases, with 9 bases between them. This CDR3 contains 12 residues. CDR1 is ENHRY, CDR2 SYGVKD, per germline. Here the CDR3 DNA reads TGTGCCATCAGTGGTGGAAGTAACGAGCAGTACTTC. Protein product: CAISGGSNEQYF.

This clone was recorded a few times. V gene TRBV7-8 combines with J gene TRBJ1-1; D is unresolved. V lost 0 bases and J 4 bases, leaving 9 bases between the germline ends. The CDR3 extends over 14 amino acids. The germline CDR1 and CDR2 sequences are SGHVS and FQNEAQ. CDR3 bases: TGTGCCAGCAGCTTAGCGCTGACACCCACTGAAGCTTTCTTT. The encoded protein is CASSLALTPTEAFF.

This clone was observed a few times. At one of its ends the junction is not consistent with the germline gene, which may arise from a read error. The chain is built from TRBV28 and TRBJ2-4; 7 bases are shared with TRBD2. The CDR3 totals 13 residues. Germline assignment: CDR1 MDHEN and CDR2 SYDVKM. The CDR3 here is CASSLAARNIQYF. DNA of the CDR3: TGTGCCAGCAGCCTAGCGGCCAGAAACATTCAGTACTTC.

This rearrangement joins TRBV28 to TRBJ2-1, with 15 bases that match TRBD2. Germline CDR1 MDHEN, CDR2 SYDVKM. The CDR3 length is 15 residues. With 6 bases clipped from V and 9 bases from J, the junction kept 6 bases outside the gene matches. The CDR3 sequence: CASSWTSGRASEQFF. Here the CDR3 DNA reads TGTGCCAGCAGCTGGACTAGCGGGAGGGCTAGTGAGCAGTTCTTC. Variable domain in full (rest from reference TRBV28 and TRBJ2-1): DVKVTQSSRYLVKRTGEKVFLECVQDMDHENMFWYRQDPGLGLRLIYFSYDVKMKEKGDIPEGYSVSREKKERFSLILESASTNQTSMYLCASSWTSGRASEQFFGPGTRLTVL.

This clone was recorded at least ten times. The chain links TRBV7-2 to TRBJ1-5, with 8 positions matching TRBD1. The CDR3 is 15 residues long. Germline V lookup: CDR1 SGHTA, CDR2 FQGNSA. V trimming: 1 base; J trimming: 6 bases; junction bases outside the gene matches: 5. The CDR3 bases are TGTGCCAGCAGCTTAGGACAGGGGCGGCCTCAGCCCCAGCATTTT. This codes for CASSLGQGRPQPQHF.

This clone has a single count. This chain joins TRBV28 and TRBJ1-1; no definite D call. Germline loops: CDR1 MDHEN, CDR2 SYDVKM. Trimming removed 6 bases from V and 4 bases from J, with 12 bases in between. This CDR3 is built from 13 residues. The CDR3 DNA is TGTGCCAGCAGGACCTCGGGAGGCACTGAAGCTTTCTTT. As protein: CASRTSGGTEAFF. The full variable domain, in which reference TRBV28 and TRBJ1-1 provide the parts outside the CDR3, is DVKVTQSSRYLVKRTGEKVFLECVQDMDHENMFWYRQDPGLGLRLIYFSYDVKMKEKGDIPEGYSVSREKKERFSLILESASTNQTSMYLCASRTSGGTEAFFGQGTRLTVV.

As concerns this clone: Compared with germline, one end of the junction differs, possibly owing to a read error. This chain uses TRBV15 with TRBJ2-4; D gene unclear. Germline V gene data show CDR1 as LNHNV and CDR2 as YYDKDF (reference sequence). This CDR3 spans 15 amino acids. The CDR3 DNA follows: TGTGCCACCAGCCGAGACCTGGTTCTAAAAAACATTCAGTACTTC. Its translation is CATSRDLVLKNIQYF.

The chain's CDR3 is CASSSEGQLTTEAFF. The CDR3 DNA follows: TGCGCCAGCAGCTCGGAGGGACAGTTGACCACTGAAGCTTTCTTT. This sequence joins TRBV5-1 and TRBJ1-1, with 7 bases fitting TRBD1. The trim removed 3 bases at V and 4 bases at J, leaving 9 bases unmatched. The CDR3 is made up of 15 amino acids. The germline V gene encodes CDR1 SGHRS and CDR2 YFSETQ. Complete variable domain (other parts from reference TRBV5-1 and TRBJ1-1): KAGVTQTPRYLIKTRGQQVTLSCSPISGHRSVSWYQQTPGQGLQFLFEYFSETQRNKGNFPGRFSGRQFSNSRSEMNVSTLELGDSALYLCASSSEGQLTTEAFFGQGTRLTVV.

The chain is built from TRBV28 and TRBJ2-5; TRBD2 matches 11 bases. Germline CDR1 reads MDHEN; CDR2 reads SYDVKM. CDR3 size: 14 residues. J gave up 4 bases and V 6 bases, and 4 bases lay outside the gene matches. CDR3 DNA: TGTGCCAGCAGCCCGACTAGCGGGACAGAGACCCAGTACTTC. Its protein product is CASSPTSGTETQYF.

The chain joins TRBV2 to TRBJ1-4; D remains unclear. CDR3 size: 13 residues. The ends were cut back, 6 bases at V and 3 bases at J, with 8 bases in the middle. Germline V gene lookup returns CDR1 SNHLY and CDR2 FYNNEI. The CDR3 loop reads CASRLEANEKLFF. CDR3 DNA sequence: TGTGCCAGCAGGTTGGAGGCTAATGAAAAACTGTTTTTT.

CDR3 DNA: TGTGCCAGCAGTTACTCGACCAATCAGCCCCAGCATTTT. Residues: CASSYSTNQPQHF. The chain joins TRBV6-5 to TRBJ1-5; D is unclear. Deletions cut 0 bases from V and 3 bases from J, with 3 bases between. CDR1 is MNHEY and CDR2 is SVGAGI in the germline V gene. The CDR3 consists of 13 residues.

This clone came up a few times. This chain uses TRBV10-3 with TRBJ2-1, with D possibly being TRBD1 or TRBD2 (6 bases each). Germline V gives CDR1 ENHRY, CDR2 SYGVKD. The CDR3 has 14 amino acids. Trimming removed 8 bases from V and 3 bases from J, with 14 bases in between. CDR3 bases: TGTGCCATCGGGGGGCTGCTAGACTACAATGAGCAGTTCTTC. Its protein is CAIGGLLDYNEQFF.

This clone was found many times. The same CDR3 also results from other DNA sequences found in this sample. The chain couples TRBV5-1 to TRBJ2-7, with 8 bases lining up with TRBD2. Germline V gives CDR1 SGHRS, CDR2 YFSETQ. The CDR3 sequence is 15 residues long. V gave up 1 base and J gave up 5 bases; unmatched junction bases: 8. The CDR3 DNA sequence: TGCGCCAGCAGCTTGTCGTCGGGAGGGCCCCACGAGCAGTACTTC. Translating gives CASSLSSGGPHEQYF. The full variable domain, its missing parts supplied by reference TRBV5-1 and TRBJ2-7, is KAGVTQTPRYLIKTRGQQVTLSCSPISGHRSVSWYQQTPGQGLQFLFEYFSETQRNKGNFPGRFSGRQFSNSRSEMNVSTLELGDSALYLCASSLSSGGPHEQYFGPGTRLTVT.

A note on this clone: The sample carries other DNA sequences with the same CDR3. The V gene is TRBV30, the J gene TRBJ2-7; a possible D gene is TRBD1 (6 bases). Germline assignment: CDR1 GTSNPN and CDR2 SVGIG (reference sequence). The ends were cut back, 5 bases at V and 3 bases at J, with 8 bases in the middle. The CDR3 covers 11 residues. Here the CDR3 reads CAWGGRYEQYF. As DNA, the CDR3 is TGTGCCTGGGGGGGCCGCTACGAGCAGTACTTC.

The V call is TRBV10-3, the J call TRBJ2-6; TRBD1 is a possible D gene (5 bases). In germline, CDR1 is ENHRY, CDR2 SYGVKD. V was trimmed by 3 bases and J by 2 bases, leaving 11 bases between them. The CDR3 is 16 amino acids. CDR3 sequence reads: CAISDPGFAGANVLTF. DNA for the CDR3: TGTGCCATCAGTGATCCAGGGTTTGCTGGGGCCAACGTCCTGACTTTC.

The V gene is TRBV19, the J gene TRBJ1-5, with TRBD1 matching over 7 bases. This CDR3 is built from 14 residues. From germline, CDR1 is LNHDA and CDR2 SQIVND (reference sequence). The CDR3 loop is CSPGTVSLNQPQHF. The CDR3 DNA sequence: TGTTCCCCCGGGACAGTTTCCCTCAATCAGCCCCAGCATTTT.

The V call is TRBV5-1, the J call TRBJ2-7, with 10 bases identical to TRBD1. Germline V lookup: CDR1 SGHRS, CDR2 YFSETQ. This CDR3 is built from 14 residues. Trimming removed 2 bases from V and 4 bases from J; junction bases left unmatched: 3. The CDR3, as DNA: TGCGCCAGCAGCTTTCAGGGACAGGGGTACGAGCAGTACTTC. Translated, it gives CASSFQGQGYEQYF.

The V call is TRBV6-1, the J call TRBJ1-4; D gene uncertain. The CDR3 runs to 15 residues. V was cut by 4 bases and J by 4 bases, with 13 bases left in between. Germline CDR1 and CDR2: MNHNS and SASEGT. The CDR3 DNA sequence: TGTGCCAGCAGTGGGGGTCGGTACCGTAATGAAAAACTGTTTTTT. Protein: CASSGGRYRNEKLFF.

This clone was observed at least ten times. This CDR3 is also generated by other DNA sequences in the sample. The chain couples TRBV29-1 to TRBJ1-1; possibly TRBD1 for D (5 bases). The V end lost 6 bases, the J end lost 3 bases, and 17 bases lay between the germline ends. Germline V gene lookup returns CDR1 SQVTM and CDR2 ANQGSEA. The CDR3 consists of 14 residues. The CDR3 sequence: CSVLGWGSDTEAFF. For the CDR3, the DNA is TGCAGCGTCCTCGGGTGGGGGTCGGACACTGAAGCTTTCTTT.